Reported below is one T cell receptor (beta chain). What antigen it recognizes has not been identified. One base away there is no much larger clone; base qualities are not given. These data belong to a study of CD8 T cell repertoires and HIV-1 epitope variants (dated by TCRdb to the early 2020s). Regarding the complete study: In separate culture wells, T cells were stimulated with each of twenty-five peptides that represented autologous and known Gag and Nef epitope variants. Among the control conditions were a peptide pool of CMV, EBV and flu, the Ebola AY9 epitope serving as a negative control, and a well with no peptide. Three Gag epitope families and Nef HW9 and YT9 were included among the tested epitopes. Using the EasySep Human T Cell Enrichment Kit, T cells were enriched and then co-cultured with an equal number of autologous T cell-negative cells acting as antigen-presenting cells. For approximately 11 days the cultures were kept in IMDM with gentamicin, and on days 3 and 7 half of the media was changed with IL-2, IL-7 and IL-15 added. An aliquot of 1M T cells was saved as an uncultured baseline condition, separate from the 80 to 85 T cell cultures. Running each culture condition in triplicate, except for one peptide done in duplicate, gave a total of approximately 90 T cell cultures. The paper as a whole reports these results and caveats: About 5 clonotypes recognized the Nef KF9 family and one clonotype recognized the HW9 family, while no responses to the TAALDMSHF plasma variant were seen. The assay identified only TCR beta chains and indicated proliferation to antigen, not T cell function or cytokine profile. Roughly ten antigen-specific TCR beta clonotypes were identified, and six of them appeared cross-reactive for autologous or known escape epitope variants.

Sequencing of TCR beta CDR3 regions was done on the immunoSEQ platform at survey depth. The QIAamp DNA micro kit was used to extract genomic DNA from every cultured and uncultured CD8+ T cell population. The source study handled its data this way. Samples with fewer than 5,000 productive reads were excluded, resulting in the removal of about 6% of the roughly 80 HIV peptide-stimulated cultures. A MANAFEST web app trimmed sequences to CDR3 and removed nonproductive sequences, CDR3s under 5 amino acids, and those not starting C or ending F/W. To count as antigen-specific, a clonotype had to be expanded in at least 2 of 3 replicates compared with the no-peptide control at FDR 0.01, and only within one epitope family. Specific clonotypes also needed at least fivefold higher frequency than in wells stimulated with peptides from other epitope families. As stored in TCRdb, this immuneACCESS dataset retains in-frame rearrangements with V and J assigned. A fraction of the clones does not appear; measured against another copy, unresolved V genes explain less than half of the discrepancy, and the remainder lacks a known reason. V and J calls and clone size follow that table, whereas D and trimming were derived from the DNA. The sample table shows roughly 5,000 clones, and over 50% are seen once. The top ten constitute approximately 45% of the sample.

The EasySep Human CD8+ T Cell Enrichment Kit was used on day 10 to isolate CD8+ T cells from every culture. The CDR3, from cysteine to phenylalanine, totals 16 residues. CDR3 DNA only is kept here, 48 bases in frame from base 1. V is cut by 6 bases and J by 2 bases, and the space between the germline ends is 20 bases. The germline V gene specifies MDHEN as CDR1 and SYDVKM as CDR2. The sequence is built from TRBV28 and TRBJ2-7, with TRBD2 perhaps the D gene, on 6 matching bases. This receptor was obtained from a male donor with HIV. Sequencing was carried out using cultured CD8+ T cells derived from PBMCs. This receptor has the CDR3 CASSLTSGTFAYEQYF. The nucleotides are TGTGCCAGCAGCTTAACCTCAGGGACTTTCGCCTACGAGCAGTACTTC.